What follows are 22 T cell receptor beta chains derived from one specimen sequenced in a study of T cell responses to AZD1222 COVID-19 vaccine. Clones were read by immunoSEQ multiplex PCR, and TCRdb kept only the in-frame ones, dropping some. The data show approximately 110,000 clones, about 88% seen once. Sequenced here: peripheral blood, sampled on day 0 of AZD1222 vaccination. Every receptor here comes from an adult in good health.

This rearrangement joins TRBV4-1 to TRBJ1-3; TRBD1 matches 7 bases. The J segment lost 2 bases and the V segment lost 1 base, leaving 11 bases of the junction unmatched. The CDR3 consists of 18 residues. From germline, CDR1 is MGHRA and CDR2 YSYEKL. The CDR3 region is CASSQALRQGVPGNTIYF. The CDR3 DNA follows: TGCGCCAGCAGCCAAGCGTTGCGGCAGGGGGTACCTGGAAACACCATATATTTT.

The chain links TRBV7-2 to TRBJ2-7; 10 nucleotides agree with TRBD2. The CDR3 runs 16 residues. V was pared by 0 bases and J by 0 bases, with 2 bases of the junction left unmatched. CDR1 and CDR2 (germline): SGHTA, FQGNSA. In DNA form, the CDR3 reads TGTGCCAGCAGCTTAGCTCTAGCGGGGGCCTCCTACGAGCAGTACTTC. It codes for CASSLALAGASYEQYF. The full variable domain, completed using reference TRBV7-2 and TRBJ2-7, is GAGVSQSPSNKVTEKGKDVELRCDPISGHTALYWYRQSLGQGLEFLIYFQGNSAPDKSGLPSDRFSAERTGGSVSTLTIQRTQQEDSAVYLCASSLALAGASYEQYFGPGTRLTVT.

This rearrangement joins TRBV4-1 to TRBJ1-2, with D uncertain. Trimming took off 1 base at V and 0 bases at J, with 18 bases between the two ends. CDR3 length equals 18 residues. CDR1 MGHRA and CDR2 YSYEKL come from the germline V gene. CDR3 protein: CASSQVVPRREPNYGYTF. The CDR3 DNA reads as TGCGCCAGCAGCCAAGTGGTCCCCCGGCGGGAGCCTAACTATGGCTACACCTTC.

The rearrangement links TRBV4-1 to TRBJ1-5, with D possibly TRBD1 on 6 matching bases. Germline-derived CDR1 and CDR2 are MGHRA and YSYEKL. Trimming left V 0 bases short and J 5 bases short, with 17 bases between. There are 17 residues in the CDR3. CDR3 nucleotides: TGCGCCAGCAGCCAAGACCCCGGACAGATAGGCTATCAGCCCCAGCATTTT. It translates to CASSQDPGQIGYQPQHF.

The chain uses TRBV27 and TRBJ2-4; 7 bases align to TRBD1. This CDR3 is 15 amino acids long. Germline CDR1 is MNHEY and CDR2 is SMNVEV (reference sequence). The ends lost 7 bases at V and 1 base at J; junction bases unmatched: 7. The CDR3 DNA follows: TGTGCCAGCATCGAAGACAGGGTGGCCAAAAACATTCAGTACTTC. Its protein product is CASIEDRVAKNIQYF.

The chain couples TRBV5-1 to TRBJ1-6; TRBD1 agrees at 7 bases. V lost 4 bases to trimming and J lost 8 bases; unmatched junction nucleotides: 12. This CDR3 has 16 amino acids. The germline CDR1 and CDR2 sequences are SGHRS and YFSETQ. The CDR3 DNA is TGCGCCAGCAGCATCGAGGTCGGACAGGTTGATTCACCCCTCCACTTT. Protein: CASSIEVGQVDSPLHF.

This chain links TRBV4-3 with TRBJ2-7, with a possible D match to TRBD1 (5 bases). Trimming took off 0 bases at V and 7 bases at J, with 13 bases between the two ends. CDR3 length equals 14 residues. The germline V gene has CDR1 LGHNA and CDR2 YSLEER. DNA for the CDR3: TGCGCCAGCAGCCAAGATGGACATCTTTGGGAGCAGTACTTC. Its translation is CASSQDGHLWEQYF.

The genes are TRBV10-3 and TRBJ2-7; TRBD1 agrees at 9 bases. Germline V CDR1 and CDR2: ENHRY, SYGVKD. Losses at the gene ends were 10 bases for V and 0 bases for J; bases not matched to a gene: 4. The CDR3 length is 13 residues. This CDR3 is CATTGGHSYEQYF. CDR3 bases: TGTGCCACCACAGGGGGCCACTCCTACGAGCAGTACTTC.

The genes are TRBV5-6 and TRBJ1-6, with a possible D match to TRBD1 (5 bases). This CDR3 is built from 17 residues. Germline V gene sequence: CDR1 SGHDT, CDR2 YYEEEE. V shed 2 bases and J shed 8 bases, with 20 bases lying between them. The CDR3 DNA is TGTGCCAGCAGCTTAGGAAACAGCGGGGCATATGATTCACCCCTCCACTTT. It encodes CASSLGNSGAYDSPLHF.

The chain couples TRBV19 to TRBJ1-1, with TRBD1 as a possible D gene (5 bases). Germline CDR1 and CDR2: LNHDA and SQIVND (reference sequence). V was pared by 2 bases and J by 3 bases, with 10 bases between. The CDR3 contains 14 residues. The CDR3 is CASSIMGPHTEAFF. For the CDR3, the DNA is TGTGCCAGTAGTATAATGGGGCCGCACACTGAAGCTTTCTTT.

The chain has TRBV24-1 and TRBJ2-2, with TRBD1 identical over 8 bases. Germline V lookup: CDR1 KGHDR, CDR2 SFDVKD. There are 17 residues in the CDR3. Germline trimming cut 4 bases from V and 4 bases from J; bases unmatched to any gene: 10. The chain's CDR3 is CATSEDAGGVGTGELFF. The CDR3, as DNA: TGTGCCACCAGTGAGGACGCAGGGGGCGTAGGCACCGGGGAGCTGTTTTTT.

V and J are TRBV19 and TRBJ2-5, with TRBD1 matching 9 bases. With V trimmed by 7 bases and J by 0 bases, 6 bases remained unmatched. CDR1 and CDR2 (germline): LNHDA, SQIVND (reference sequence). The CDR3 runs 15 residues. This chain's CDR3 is CASTWTGEYQETQYF. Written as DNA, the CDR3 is TGTGCCAGTACCTGGACAGGGGAGTACCAAGAGACCCAGTACTTC.

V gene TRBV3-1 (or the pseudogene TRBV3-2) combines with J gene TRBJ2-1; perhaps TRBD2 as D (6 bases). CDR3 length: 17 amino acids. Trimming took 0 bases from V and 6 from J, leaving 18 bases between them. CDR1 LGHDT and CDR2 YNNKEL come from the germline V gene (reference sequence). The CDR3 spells CASSQDSGMARANEQFF. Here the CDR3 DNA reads TGTGCCAGCAGCCAAGATAGCGGTATGGCTAGAGCCAATGAGCAGTTCTTC.

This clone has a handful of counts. Here the CDR3 reads CASSVSGSVGDEQFF. CDR3 bases: TGTGCCAGCAGCGTTAGCGGGAGCGTGGGGGATGAGCAGTTCTTC. V is TRBV9 and J is TRBJ2-1, with TRBD2 matching 9 bases. Per germline, CDR1 SGDLS and CDR2 YYNGEE. The J segment lost 8 bases and the V segment lost 2 bases, leaving 8 bases of the junction unmatched. The CDR3 loop spans 15 amino acids.

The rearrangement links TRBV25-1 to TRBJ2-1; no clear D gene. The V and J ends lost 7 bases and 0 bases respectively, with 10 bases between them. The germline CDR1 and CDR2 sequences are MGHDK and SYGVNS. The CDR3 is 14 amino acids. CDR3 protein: CASTHGFSYNEQFF. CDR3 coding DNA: TGTGCCAGCACGCACGGGTTCTCCTACAATGAGCAGTTCTTC.

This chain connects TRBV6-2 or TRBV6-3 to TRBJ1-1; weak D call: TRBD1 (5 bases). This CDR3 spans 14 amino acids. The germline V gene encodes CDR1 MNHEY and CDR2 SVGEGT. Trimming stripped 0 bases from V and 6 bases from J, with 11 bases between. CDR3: CASSYSQGRPEAFF. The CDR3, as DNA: TGTGCCAGCAGTTACTCCCAGGGTAGACCTGAAGCTTTCTTT.

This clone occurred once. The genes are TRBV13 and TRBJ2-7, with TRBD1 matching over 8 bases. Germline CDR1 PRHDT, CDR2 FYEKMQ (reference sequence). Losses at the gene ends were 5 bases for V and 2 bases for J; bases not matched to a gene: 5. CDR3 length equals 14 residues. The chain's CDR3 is CASSGGQGAYEQYF. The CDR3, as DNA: TGTGCCAGCAGCGGAGGACAGGGAGCCTACGAGCAGTACTTC.

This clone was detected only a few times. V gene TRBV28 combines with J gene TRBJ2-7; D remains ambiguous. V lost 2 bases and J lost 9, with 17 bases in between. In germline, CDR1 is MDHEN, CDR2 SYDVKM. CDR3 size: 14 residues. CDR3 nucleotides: TGTGCCAGCAGTTTAAGTCGCGGCCGGACGCCGCAGTACTTC. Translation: CASSLSRGRTPQYF.

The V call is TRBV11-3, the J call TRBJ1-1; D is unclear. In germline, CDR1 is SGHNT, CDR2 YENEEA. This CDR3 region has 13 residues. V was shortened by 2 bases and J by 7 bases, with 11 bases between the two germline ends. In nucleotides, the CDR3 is TGTGCCAGCAGCTTACCTGACCACAGTGAAGCTTTCTTT. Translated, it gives CASSLPDHSEAFF. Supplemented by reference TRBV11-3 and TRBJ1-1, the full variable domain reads EAGVVQSPRYKIIEKKQPVAFWCNPISGHNTLYWYLQNLGQGPELLIRYENEEAVDDSQLPKDRFSAERLKGVDSTLKIQPAELGDSAVYLCASSLPDHSEAFFGQGTRLTVV.

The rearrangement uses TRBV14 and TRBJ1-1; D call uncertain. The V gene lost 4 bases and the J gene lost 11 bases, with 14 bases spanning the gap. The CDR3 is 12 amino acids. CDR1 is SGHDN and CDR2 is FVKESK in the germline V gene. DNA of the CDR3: TGTGCCAGCAGCCGTTTCCGGGAGGTTGCTTTCTTT. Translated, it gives CASSRFREVAFF. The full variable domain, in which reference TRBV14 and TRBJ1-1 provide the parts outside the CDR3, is EAGVTQFPSHSVIEKGQTVTLRCDPISGHDNLYWYRRVMGKEIKFLLHFVKESKQDESGMPNNRFLAERTGGTYSTLKVQPAELEDSGVYFCASSRFREVAFFGQGTRLTVV.

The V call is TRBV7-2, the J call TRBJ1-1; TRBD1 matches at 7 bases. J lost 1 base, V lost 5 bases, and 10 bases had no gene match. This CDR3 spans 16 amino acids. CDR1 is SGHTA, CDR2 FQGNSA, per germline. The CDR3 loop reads CASSTRTGRGNTEAFF. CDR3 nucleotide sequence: TGTGCCAGCAGCACTCGGACAGGCCGGGGGAACACTGAAGCTTTCTTT.

CDR3 in DNA: TGTGCCAGCAGCGTAGCCCCGAAGGGATTTGAGAACACTGAAGCTTTCTTT. This codes for CASSVAPKGFENTEAFF. The chain recombines TRBV9 with TRBJ1-1; D is unresolved. The CDR3 covers 17 residues. Germline lookup yields CDR1 SGDLS and CDR2 YYNGEE. The germline V and J ends were trimmed by 0 bases and 1 base, with 16 bases remaining between them.